Below are 11 T cell receptor beta chains sequenced from a single sample in a study of cytomegalovirus exposure and HLA in healthy donors (dated by TCRdb to about 2017). To prepare the library, the immunoSEQ multiplex PCR assay was applied. A mixture of 60 forward primers for TCR Vbeta segments and 13 reverse primers for TCR Jbeta segments was used in the multiplex PCR. Imported from immuneACCESS, the table was reduced by TCRdb to in-frame sequences with V and J called. These copies leave out some clones; in studies compared against another copy, an unresolved V gene accounts for under half, and the cause of the remainder is not known. Here the sample has some 200,000 clones; approximately 80% occur a single time. The ten most abundant clones make up 15% to 18% of the sample. Sequencing was carried out using PBMCs. These receptors came from a man in his forties in good health and CMV-seronegative.

V gene TRBV7-2 combines with J gene TRBJ2-7, with 9 bases lining up with TRBD2. With 3 bases clipped from V and 5 bases from J, the junction kept 5 bases outside the gene matches. The germline CDR1 and CDR2 sequences are SGHTA and FQGNSA. The CDR3 runs to 14 residues. CDR3 amino acids: CASSFSGGMNEQYF. Here the CDR3 DNA reads TGTGCCAGCAGCTTTAGCGGGGGTATGAACGAGCAGTACTTC.

V and J are TRBV2 and TRBJ2-6, with D possibly TRBD1 on 5 matching bases. There are 16 residues in the CDR3. In germline, CDR1 is SNHLY, CDR2 FYNNEI. Deletions cut 1 base from V and 0 bases from J, with 7 bases between. DNA for the CDR3: TGTGCCAGCAGTGAAGGACAGATCTCTGGGGCCAACGTCCTGACTTTC. It encodes CASSEGQISGANVLTF.

The chain links TRBV7-2 to TRBJ2-7; tentative D call: TRBD1 (5 bases). The V and J ends lost 1 base and 4 bases respectively, with 14 bases between them. The CDR3 runs to 15 residues. The germline gives CDR1 SGHTA, CDR2 FQGNSA. The CDR3 here is CASSLGQGFQYEQYF. The DNA of the CDR3 is TGTGCCAGCAGCTTAGGGCAGGGCTTCCAATACGAGCAGTACTTC.

The chain has TRBV4-3 and TRBJ2-2; 13 nucleotides line up with TRBD2. The V segment lost 2 bases and the J segment 3 bases; nucleotides outside the gene matches: 3. Germline loops: CDR1 LGHNA, CDR2 YSLEER. The CDR3 length is 17 residues. The CDR3 DNA reads TGCGCCAGCAGCCAAACTAGCGGGGGGGCCTACACCGGGGAGCTGTTTTTT. This sequence encodes CASSQTSGGAYTGELFF.

The chain employs TRBV4-2 and TRBJ2-3, with a possible D match to TRBD2 (5 bases). Germline V lookup: CDR1 LGHNA, CDR2 YNFKEQ. There are 16 residues in the CDR3. The V gene lost 0 bases and the J gene lost 1 base, with 11 bases spanning the gap. CDR3 amino acids: CASSQDRSGGTDTQYF. CDR3 DNA sequence: TGTGCCAGCAGCCAAGATAGGAGCGGAGGCACAGATACGCAGTATTTT.

This clone was counted a single time. V gene TRBV4-1 combines with J gene TRBJ2-5; D is undetermined. Trimming pared 0 bases from V and 5 bases from J, leaving 13 bases between. CDR3 length equals 15 residues. The germline gives CDR1 MGHRA, CDR2 YSYEKL. Here the CDR3 reads CASSQDSRSRETQYF. The DNA of the CDR3 is TGCGCCAGCAGCCAAGATAGTCGTTCACGGGAGACCCAGTACTTC.

CDR3 sequence (DNA): TGTGCCAGCAGTTACAGTGAGACAGGGGGACCCTACGAGCAGTACTTC. Translation gives CASSYSETGGPYEQYF. The chain is built from TRBV6-5 and TRBJ2-7; 9 bases map to TRBD1. This CDR3 contains 16 residues. Germline values: CDR1 MNHEY, CDR2 SVGAGI. Trimming removed 2 bases from V and 2 bases from J; junction bases left unmatched: 7.

This chain joins TRBV6-5 and TRBJ2-6; the D is unclear. Per the germline V gene, CDR1 is MNHEY and CDR2 is SVGAGI. Trimming removed 9 bases at V and 2 bases at J, with 8 bases between. This CDR3 comprises 13 residues. In DNA form, the CDR3 reads TGTGCCAGTGGTGGAGCTGGGGCCAACGTCCTGACTTTC. Translation gives CASGGAGANVLTF.

The gene calls are TRBV18 and TRBJ1-4; D is perhaps TRBD1 (5 bases). The CDR3 contains 14 residues. The germline gives CDR1 KGHSH, CDR2 LQKENI. The ends were cut back, 5 bases at V and 8 bases at J, with 15 bases in the middle. CDR3: CASSFGPWGEKLFF. The CDR3 DNA reads TGTGCCAGCTCATTCGGCCCCTGGGGCGAAAAACTGTTTTTT.

This sequence joins TRBV27 and TRBJ1-5; 7 nucleotides agree with TRBD1. The CDR3 has 16 residues. The germline V gene has CDR1 MNHEY and CDR2 SMNVEV (reference sequence). The ends lost 8 bases at V and 0 bases at J; junction bases unmatched: 10. The CDR3 protein is CASGPWDSLSNQPQHF. DNA of the CDR3: TGTGCCAGCGGCCCATGGGACAGCCTTAGCAATCAGCCCCAGCATTTT.

The chain employs TRBV27 and TRBJ1-1; a possible D gene is TRBD1 (6 bases). CDR3 length: 13 residues. V gave up 4 bases and J gave up 9 bases, with 15 bases separating them. From germline, CDR1 is MNHEY and CDR2 SMNVEV (reference sequence). The CDR3 is CASSSLTTGKAFF. Here the CDR3 DNA reads TGTGCCAGCAGTTCCCTGACGACAGGTAAAGCTTTCTTT.